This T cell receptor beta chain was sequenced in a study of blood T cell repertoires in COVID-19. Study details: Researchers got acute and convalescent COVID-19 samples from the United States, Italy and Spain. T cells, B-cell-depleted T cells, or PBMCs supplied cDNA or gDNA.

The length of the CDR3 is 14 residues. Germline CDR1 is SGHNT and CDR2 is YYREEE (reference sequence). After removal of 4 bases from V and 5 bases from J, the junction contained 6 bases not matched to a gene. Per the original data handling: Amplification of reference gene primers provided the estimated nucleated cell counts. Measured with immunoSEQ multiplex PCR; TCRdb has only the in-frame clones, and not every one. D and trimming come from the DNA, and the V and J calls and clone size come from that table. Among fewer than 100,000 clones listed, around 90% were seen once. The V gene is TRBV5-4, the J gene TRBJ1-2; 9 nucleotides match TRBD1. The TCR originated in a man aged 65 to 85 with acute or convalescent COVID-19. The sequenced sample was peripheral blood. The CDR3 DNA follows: TGTGCCAGCAGCCTCACAGGGGGCAGATATGGCTACACCTTC. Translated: CASSLTGGRYGYTF.